A few counts support the clone carrying this T cell receptor beta chain. Its specificity is unknown. The data derive from a study of naive and memory T cell subsets. Regarding the study as a whole: Naive repertoires, especially CD8, held a few larger clonotypes, possibly memory cells re-expressing CD45RA.

The beta constant-region primer was an equimolar mix of two oligonucleotides covering TRBC1 and TRBC2. Ligated cDNA was amplified by four rounds of PCR with nested alpha and beta constant-region primers and SP2. Each CDR3 protein is one row after TCRdb ran MiXCR on the UMI-ligation and nested PCR reads. The top ten hold roughly 0.1% of the sample, which has 120,000 to 150,000 distinct CDR3 sequences, approximately 22% seen once. Cells stained for CD3, CD4, CD8, CD45RA, CD27 and viability were sorted into four CD45RA/CD27 subsets. V shed 2 bases, J shed 5 bases, and the junction held 7 bases outside the gene matches. Germline V gene data show CDR1 as SEHNR and CDR2 as FQNEAQ (reference sequence). The CDR3 has 17 residues.

The sequence was obtained from a human donor in good health. The rearrangement uses TRBV7-9 and TRBJ2-3, with 13 bases matching TRBD2. The material sequenced was naive CD4+ T cells from blood. The CDR3 DNA reads TGTGCCAGCAGCTTACTCCTTACTAGCGGGAGGGAAGATACGCAGTATTTT. Encoded protein: CASSLLLTSGREDTQYF.